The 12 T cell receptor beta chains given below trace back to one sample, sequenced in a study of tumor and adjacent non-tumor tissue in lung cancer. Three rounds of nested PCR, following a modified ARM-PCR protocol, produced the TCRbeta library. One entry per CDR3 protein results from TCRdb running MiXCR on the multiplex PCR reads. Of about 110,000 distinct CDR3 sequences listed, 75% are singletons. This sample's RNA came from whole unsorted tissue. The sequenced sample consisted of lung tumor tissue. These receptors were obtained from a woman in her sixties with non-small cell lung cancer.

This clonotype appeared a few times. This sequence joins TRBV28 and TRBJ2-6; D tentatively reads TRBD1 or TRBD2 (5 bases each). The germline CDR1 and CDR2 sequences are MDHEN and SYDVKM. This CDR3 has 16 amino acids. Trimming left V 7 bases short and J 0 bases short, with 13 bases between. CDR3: CASTSGRLSGANVLTF. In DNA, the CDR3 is TGTGCCAGCACCTCGGGACGCCTCTCTGGGGCCAACGTCCTGACTTTC. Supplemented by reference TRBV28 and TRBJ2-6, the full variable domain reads DVKVTQSSRYLVKRTGEKVFLECVQDMDHENMFWYRQDPGLGLRLIYFSYDVKMKEKGDIPEGYSVSREKKERFSLILESASTNQTSMYLCASTSGRLSGANVLTFGAGSRLTVL.

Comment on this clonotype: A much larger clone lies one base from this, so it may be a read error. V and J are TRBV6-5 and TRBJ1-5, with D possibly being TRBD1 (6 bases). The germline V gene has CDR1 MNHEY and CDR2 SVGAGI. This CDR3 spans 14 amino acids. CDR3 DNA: TGTGCCGGCAGTTCGGGGGCAGCCGGGCAGCCCCAGCATTTT. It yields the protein CAGSSGAAGQPQHF.

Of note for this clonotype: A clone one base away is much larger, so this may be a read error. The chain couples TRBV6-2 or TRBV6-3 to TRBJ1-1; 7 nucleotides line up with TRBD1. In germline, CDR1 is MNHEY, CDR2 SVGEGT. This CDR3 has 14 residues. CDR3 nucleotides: TGTGCCAGCATAGTACAGGGGAGTAAGACTGAGGCTTTCTTT. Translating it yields CASIVQGSKTEAFF.

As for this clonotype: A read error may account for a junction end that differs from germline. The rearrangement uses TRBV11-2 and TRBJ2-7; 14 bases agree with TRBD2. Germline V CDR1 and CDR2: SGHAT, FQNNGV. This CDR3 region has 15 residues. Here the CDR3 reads CPGSYGTSGSYDQYF. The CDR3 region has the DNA TGTCCTGGCAGCTACGGGACTAGCGGGAGCTACGATCAGTACTTC. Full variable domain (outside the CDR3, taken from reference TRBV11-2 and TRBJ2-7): EAGVAQSPRYKIIEKRQSVAFWCNPISGHATLYWYQQILGQGPKLLIQFQNNGVVDDSQLPKDRFSAERLKGVDSTLKIQPAKLEDSAVYLCPGSYGTSGSYDQYFGPGTRLTVT.

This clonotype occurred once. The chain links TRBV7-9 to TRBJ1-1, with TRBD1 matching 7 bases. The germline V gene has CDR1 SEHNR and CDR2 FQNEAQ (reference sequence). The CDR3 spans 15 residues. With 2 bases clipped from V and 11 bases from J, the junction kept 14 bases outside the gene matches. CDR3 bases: TGTGCCAGCAGCTTACAAGGAGGGGGCGGAGCTGGGGCTTTCTTT. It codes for CASSLQGGGGAGAFF. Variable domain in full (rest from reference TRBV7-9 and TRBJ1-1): DTGVSQNPRHKITKRGQNVTFRCDPISEHNRLYWYRQTLGQGPEFLTYFQNEAQLEKSRLLSDRFSAERPKGSFSTLEIQRTEQGDSAMYLCASSLQGGGGAGAFFGQGTRLTVV.

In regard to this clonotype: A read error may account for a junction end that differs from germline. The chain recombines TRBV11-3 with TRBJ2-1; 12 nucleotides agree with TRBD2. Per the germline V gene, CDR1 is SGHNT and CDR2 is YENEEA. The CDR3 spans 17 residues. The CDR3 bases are TGTGCTAGCAGCTATGAATTGACTAGCGGGAGCCACAATGAGCAGTTCTTC. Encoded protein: CASSYELTSGSHNEQFF.

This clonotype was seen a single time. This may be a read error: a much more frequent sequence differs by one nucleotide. The CDR3 protein is CSASGTSFNEQFF. In DNA form, the CDR3 reads TGCAGTGCCAGTGGGACCTCCTTCAATGAGCAGTTCTTC. The chain joins TRBV20-1 to TRBJ2-1, with D perhaps matching TRBD1 or TRBD2 (5 bases each). Germline V gene lookup returns CDR1 DFQATT and CDR2 SNEGSKA (reference sequence). This CDR3 is 13 amino acids long.

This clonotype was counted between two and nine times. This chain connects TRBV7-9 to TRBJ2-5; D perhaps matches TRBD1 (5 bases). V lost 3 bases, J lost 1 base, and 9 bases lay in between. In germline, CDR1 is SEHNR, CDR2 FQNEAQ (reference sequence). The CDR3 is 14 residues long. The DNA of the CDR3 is TGTGCCAGCAGCTTCATCCAGGGCCAAGAGACCCAGTACTTC. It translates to CASSFIQGQETQYF. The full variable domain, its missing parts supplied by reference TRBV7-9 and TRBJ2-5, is DTGVSQNPRHKITKRGQNVTFRCDPISEHNRLYWYRQTLGQGPEFLTYFQNEAQLEKSRLLSDRFSAERPKGSFSTLEIQRTEQGDSAMYLCASSFIQGQETQYFGPGTRLLVL.

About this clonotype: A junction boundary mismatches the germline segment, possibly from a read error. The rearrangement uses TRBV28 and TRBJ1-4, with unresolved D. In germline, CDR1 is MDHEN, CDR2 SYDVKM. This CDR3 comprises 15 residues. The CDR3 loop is CASSFVRKKNEKLLF. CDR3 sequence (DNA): TGTGCCAGCAGTTTTGTGCGGAAAAAAAATGAAAAACTGTTATTT.

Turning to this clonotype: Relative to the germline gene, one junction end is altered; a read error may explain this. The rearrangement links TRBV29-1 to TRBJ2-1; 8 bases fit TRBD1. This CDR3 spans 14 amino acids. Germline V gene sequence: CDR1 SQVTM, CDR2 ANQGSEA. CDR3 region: CSDWDRISGNERFF. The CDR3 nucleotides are TGCAGCGATTGGGACAGGATATCGGGAAATGAGCGGTTCTTC.

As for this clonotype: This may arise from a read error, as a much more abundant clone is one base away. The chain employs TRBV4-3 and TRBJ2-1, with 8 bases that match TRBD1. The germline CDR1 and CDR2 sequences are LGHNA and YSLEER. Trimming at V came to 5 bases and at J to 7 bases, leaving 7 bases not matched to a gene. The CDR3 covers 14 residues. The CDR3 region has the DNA TGCGCCAGCAGCAACCGGGACAGGATAAATGAGCAGTTCTTC. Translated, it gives CASSNRDRINEQFF.

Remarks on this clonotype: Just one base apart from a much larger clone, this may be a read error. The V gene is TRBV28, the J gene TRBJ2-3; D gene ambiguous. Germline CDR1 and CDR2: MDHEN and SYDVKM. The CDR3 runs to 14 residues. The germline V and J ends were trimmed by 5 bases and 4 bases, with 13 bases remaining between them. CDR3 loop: CASSPYQDADTQYF. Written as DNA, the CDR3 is TGTGCCAGCAGTCCTTACCAGGACGCAGATACGCAGTATTTT.